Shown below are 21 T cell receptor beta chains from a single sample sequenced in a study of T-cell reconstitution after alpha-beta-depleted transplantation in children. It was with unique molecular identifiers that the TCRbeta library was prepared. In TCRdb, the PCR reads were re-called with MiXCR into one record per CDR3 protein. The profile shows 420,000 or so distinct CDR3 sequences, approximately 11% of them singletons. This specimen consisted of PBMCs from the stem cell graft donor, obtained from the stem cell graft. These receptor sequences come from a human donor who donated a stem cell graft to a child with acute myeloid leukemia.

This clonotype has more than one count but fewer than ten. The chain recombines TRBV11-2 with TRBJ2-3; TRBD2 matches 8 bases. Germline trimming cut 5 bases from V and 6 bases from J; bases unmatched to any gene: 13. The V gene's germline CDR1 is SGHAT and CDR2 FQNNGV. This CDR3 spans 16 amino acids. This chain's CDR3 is CASSPRLAGGGDTQYF. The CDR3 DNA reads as TGTGCCAGCAGCCCAAGGCTGGCGGGGGGCGGGGATACGCAGTATTTT.

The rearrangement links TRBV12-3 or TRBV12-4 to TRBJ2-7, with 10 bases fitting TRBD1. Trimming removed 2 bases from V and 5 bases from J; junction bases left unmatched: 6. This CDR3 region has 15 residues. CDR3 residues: CASSLSGQGKDEQYV. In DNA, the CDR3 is TGTGCCAGCAGTTTATCGGGACAGGGGAAAGACGAGCAGTACGTC.

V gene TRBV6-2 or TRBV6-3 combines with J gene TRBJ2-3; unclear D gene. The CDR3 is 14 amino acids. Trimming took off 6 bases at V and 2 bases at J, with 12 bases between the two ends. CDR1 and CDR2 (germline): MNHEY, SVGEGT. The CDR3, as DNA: TGTGCCAGCAGCTACAAAGGGTACACAGATACGCAGTATTTT. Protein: CASSYKGYTDTQYF.

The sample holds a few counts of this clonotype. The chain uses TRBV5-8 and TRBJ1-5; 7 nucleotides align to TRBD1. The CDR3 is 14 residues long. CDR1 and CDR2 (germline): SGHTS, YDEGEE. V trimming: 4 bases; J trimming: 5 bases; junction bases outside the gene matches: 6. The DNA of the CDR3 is TGTGCCAGCAGCCCGGGACAGTTGTATCAGCCCCAGCATTTT. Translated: CASSPGQLYQPQHF.

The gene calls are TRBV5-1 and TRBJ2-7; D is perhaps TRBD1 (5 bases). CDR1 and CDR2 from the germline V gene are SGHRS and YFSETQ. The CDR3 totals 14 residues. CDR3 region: CASSLAGANYKQYV. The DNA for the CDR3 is TGCGCCAGCAGCTTGGCTGGGGCCAACTACAAGCAGTACGTC.

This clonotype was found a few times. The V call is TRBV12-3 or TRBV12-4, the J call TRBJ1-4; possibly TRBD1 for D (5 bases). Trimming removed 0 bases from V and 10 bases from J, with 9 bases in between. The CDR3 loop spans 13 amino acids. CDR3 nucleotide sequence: TGTGCCAGCAGTTTAGCCCTTGGGGGAAAACTGTTTTTT. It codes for CASSLALGGKLFF.

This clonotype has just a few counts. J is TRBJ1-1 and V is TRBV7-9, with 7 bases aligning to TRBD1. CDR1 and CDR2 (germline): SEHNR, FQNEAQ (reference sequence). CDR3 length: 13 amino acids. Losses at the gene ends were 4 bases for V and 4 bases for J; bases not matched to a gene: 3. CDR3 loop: CASSSGTATEAFF. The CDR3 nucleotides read TGTGCCAGCAGCTCCGGGACAGCCACTGAAGCTTTCTTT.

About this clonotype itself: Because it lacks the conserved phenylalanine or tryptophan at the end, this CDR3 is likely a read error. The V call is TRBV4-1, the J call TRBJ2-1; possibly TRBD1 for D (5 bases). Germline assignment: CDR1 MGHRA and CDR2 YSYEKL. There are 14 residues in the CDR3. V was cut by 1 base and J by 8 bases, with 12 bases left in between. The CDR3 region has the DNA TGCGCCAGCAGCCAAGGGCTGCAAGGGGATGAGCAGTTCTTG. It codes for CASSQGLQGDEQFL.

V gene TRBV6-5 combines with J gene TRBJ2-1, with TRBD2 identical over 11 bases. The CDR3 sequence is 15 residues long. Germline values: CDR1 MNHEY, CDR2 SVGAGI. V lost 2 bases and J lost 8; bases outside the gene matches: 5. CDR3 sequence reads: CASSYGASGGHEQFF. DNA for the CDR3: TGTGCCAGCAGTTACGGTGCTAGCGGGGGGCATGAGCAGTTCTTC.

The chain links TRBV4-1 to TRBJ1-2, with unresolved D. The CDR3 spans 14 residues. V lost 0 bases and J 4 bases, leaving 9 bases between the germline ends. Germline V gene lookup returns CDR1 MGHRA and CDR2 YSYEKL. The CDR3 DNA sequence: TGCGCCAGCAGCCAAGACAGATCCCCCTATGGCTACACCTTC. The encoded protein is CASSQDRSPYGYTF.

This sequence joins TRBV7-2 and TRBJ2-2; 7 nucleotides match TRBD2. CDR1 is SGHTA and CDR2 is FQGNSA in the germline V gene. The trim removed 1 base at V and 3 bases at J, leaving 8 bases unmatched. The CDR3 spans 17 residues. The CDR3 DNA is TGTGCCAGCAGCTTAGGGGTGATAGCGGGTCACACCGGGGAGCTGTTTTTT. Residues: CASSLGVIAGHTGELFF.

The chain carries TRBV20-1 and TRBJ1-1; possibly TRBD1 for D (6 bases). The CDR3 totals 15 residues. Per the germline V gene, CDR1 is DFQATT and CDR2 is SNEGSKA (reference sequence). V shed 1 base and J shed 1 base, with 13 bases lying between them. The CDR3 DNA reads TGCAGTGCTAGAGTCGGAGGACAGAAGAACACTGAAGCTTTCTTT. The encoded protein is CSARVGGQKNTEAFF.

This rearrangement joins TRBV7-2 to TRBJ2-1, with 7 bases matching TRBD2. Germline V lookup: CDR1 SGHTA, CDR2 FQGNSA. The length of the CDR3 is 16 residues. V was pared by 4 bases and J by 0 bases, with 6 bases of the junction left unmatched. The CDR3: CASSSDSGGSYNEQFF. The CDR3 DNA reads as TGTGCCAGCAGCTCGGACTCGGGGGGCTCCTACAATGAGCAGTTCTTC.

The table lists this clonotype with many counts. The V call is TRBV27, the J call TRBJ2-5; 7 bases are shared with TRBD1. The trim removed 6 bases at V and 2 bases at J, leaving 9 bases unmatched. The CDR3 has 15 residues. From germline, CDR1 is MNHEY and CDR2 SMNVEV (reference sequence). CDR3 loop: CASSPHRGQQETQYF. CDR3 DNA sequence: TGTGCCAGCAGCCCTCACAGGGGCCAACAAGAGACCCAGTACTTC.

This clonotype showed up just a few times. The DNA for the CDR3 is TGTGCCAGCTCACCCTCAGGGGAAAGGGAGACCCAGTACTTC. This sequence encodes CASSPSGERETQYF. This chain joins TRBV18 and TRBJ2-5; D might be TRBD1 (6 bases). The CDR3 is 14 residues long. Germline-derived CDR1 and CDR2 are KGHSH and LQKENI. The V and J ends lost 3 bases and 5 bases respectively, with 13 bases between them.

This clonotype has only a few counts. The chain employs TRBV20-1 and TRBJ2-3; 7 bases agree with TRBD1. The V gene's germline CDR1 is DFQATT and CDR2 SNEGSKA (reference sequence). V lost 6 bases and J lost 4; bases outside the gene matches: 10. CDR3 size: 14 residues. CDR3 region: CSADTGAGADTQYF. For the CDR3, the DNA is TGCAGTGCAGACACAGGGGCTGGCGCAGATACGCAGTATTTT.

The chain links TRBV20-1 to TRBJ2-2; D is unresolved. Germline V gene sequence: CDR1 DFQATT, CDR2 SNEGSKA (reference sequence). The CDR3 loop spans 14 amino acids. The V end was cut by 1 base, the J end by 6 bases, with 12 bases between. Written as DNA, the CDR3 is TGCAGTGCTAGAGGGGAACAGTCGGCCGGGGAGCTGTTTTTT. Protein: CSARGEQSAGELFF.

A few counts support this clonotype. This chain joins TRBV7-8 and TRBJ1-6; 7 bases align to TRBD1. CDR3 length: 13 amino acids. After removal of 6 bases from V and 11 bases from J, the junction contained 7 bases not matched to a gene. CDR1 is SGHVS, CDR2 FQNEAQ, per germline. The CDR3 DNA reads TGTGCCAGCAGTTTCGACAGGGATCCACCCCTCCACTTT. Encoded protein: CASSFDRDPPLHF.

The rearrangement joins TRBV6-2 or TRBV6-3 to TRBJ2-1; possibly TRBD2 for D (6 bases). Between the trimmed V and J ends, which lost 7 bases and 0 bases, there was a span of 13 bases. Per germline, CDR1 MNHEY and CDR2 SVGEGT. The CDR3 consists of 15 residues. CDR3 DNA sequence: TGTGCCAGCAAACCAAGGGACTTCTCCTACAATGAGCAGTTCTTC. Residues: CASKPRDFSYNEQFF.

The CDR3 region is CASSQEGEADTDTQYF. The CDR3 region has the DNA TGCGCCAGCAGCCAAGAGGGGGAAGCGGACACAGATACGCAGTATTTT. This chain connects TRBV4-1 to TRBJ2-3; the D gene could be TRBD1 or TRBD2 (5 bases each). V was shortened by 0 bases and J by 2 bases, with 12 bases between the two germline ends. The CDR3 is 16 residues long. Germline CDR1 is MGHRA and CDR2 is YSYEKL.

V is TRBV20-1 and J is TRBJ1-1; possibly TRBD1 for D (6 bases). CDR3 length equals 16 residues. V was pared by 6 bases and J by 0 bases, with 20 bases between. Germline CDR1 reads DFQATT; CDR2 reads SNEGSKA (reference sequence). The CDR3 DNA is TGCAGTGCCCCAGAGGGGGGAACGCTGATGAACACTGAAGCTTTCTTT. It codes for CSAPEGGTLMNTEAFF.